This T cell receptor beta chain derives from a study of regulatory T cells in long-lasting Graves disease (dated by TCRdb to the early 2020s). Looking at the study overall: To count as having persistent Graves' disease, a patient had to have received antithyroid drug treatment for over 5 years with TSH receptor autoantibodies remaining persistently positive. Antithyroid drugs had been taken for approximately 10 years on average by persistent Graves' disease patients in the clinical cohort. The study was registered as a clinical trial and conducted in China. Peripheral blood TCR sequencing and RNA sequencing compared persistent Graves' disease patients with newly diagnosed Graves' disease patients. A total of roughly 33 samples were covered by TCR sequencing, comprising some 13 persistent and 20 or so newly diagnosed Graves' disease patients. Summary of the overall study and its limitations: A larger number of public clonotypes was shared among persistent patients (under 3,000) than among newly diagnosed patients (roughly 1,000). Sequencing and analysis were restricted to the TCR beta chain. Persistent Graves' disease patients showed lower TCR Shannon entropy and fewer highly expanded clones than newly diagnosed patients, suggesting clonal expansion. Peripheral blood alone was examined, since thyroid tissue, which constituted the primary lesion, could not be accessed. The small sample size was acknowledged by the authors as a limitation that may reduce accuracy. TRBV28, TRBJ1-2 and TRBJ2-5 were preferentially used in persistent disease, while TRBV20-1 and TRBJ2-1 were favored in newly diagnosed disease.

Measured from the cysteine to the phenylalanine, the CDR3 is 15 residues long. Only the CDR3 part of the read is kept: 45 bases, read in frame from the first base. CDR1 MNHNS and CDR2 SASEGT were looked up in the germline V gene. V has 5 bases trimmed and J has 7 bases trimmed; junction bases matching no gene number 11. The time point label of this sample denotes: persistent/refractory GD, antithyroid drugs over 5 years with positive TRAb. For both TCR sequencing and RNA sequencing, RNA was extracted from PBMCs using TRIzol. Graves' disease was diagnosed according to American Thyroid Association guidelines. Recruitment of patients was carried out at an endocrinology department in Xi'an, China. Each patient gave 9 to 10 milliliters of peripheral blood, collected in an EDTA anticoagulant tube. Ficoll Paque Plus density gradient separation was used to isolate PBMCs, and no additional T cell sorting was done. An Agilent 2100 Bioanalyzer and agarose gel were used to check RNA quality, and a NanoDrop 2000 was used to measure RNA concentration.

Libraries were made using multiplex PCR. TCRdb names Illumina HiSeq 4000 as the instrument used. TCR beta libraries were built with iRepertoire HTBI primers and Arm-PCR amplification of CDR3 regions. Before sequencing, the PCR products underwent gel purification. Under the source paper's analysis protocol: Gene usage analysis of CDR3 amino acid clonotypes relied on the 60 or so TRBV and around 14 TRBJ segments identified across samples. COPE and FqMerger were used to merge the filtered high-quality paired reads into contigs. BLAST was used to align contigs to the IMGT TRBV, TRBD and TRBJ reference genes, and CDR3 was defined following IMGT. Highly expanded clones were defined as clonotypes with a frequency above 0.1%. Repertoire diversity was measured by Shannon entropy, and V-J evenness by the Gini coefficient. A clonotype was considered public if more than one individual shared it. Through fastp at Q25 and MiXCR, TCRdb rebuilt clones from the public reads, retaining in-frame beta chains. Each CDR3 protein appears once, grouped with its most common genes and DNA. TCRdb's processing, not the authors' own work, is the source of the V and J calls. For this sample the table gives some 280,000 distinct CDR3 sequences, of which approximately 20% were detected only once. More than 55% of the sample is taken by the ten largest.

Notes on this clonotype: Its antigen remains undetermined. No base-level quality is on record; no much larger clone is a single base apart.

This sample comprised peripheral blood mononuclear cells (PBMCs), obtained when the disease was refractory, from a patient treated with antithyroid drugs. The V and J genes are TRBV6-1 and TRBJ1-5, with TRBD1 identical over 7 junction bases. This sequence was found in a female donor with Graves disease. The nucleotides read TGTGCCAGCAGTACGCCAGAGGGGGCGAGGCAGCCCCAGCATTTT. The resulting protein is CASSTPEGARQPQHF.